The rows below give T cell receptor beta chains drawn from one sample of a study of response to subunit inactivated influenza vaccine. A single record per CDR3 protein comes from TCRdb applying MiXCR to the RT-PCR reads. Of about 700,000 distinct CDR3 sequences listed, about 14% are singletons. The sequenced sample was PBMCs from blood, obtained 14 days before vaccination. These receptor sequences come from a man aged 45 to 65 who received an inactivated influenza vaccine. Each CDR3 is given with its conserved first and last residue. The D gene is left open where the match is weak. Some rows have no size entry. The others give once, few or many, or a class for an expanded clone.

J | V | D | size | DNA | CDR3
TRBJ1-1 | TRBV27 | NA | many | TGTGCCAGCAGGTTAGGGTTGAACACTGAAGCTTTCTTT | CASRLGLNTEAFF
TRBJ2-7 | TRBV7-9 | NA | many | TGTGCCAGCAGCTTAGACCTTCAGGGGTACGAGCAGTACTTC | CASSLDLQGYEQYF
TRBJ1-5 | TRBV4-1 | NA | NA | TGCGCCAGCGGCCGGGACGAATTGAGCAATCAGCCCCAGCATTTT | CASGRDELSNQPQHF
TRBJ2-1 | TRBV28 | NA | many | TGTGCCAGCAGGGCGGGCGGGCCCTCCTACAATGAGCAGTTCTTC | CASRAGGPSYNEQFF
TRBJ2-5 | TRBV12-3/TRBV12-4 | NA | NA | TGTGCCAGCCAGCGGCCGGGTTTGGGAGAGACCCAGTACTTC | CASQRPGLGETQYF
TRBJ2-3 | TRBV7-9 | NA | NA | TGTGCCAGCAGGCAGGACCGACCCACAGATACGCAGTATTTT | CASRQDRPTDTQYF
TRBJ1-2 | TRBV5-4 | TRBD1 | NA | TGTGCCAGCAGCGTGTCCGGGACAGCCTATGGCTACACCTTC | CASSVSGTAYGYTF
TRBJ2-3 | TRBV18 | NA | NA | TGTGCCAGCTCACCTCCGCAACGAACAGATACGCAGTATTTT | CASSPPQRTDTQYF
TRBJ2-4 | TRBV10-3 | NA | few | TGTGCCATCAGTGAGTCCCGGGACTTAGCCAAAAACATTCAGTACTTC | CAISESRDLAKNIQYF
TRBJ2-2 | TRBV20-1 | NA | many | TGCAGTGCTCCCGCCGGAGGGAGCACCGGGGAGCTGTTTTTT | CSAPAGGSTGELFF
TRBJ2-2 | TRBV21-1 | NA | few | TGTGCCAGCAGCCACCTCAGGGGGGCTATGGCCACCGGGGAGCTGTTTTTT | CASSHLRGAMATGELFF
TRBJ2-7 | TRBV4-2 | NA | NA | TGTGCCAGCAGCCAAGATCCTCTTACAAACGAGCAGTACTTC | CASSQDPLTNEQYF
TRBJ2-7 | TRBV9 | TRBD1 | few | TGTGCCAGCAGCGTAGGACAGGGGGCTAACGAGCAGTACTTC | CASSVGQGANEQYF
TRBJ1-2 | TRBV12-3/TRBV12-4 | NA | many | TGTGCCAGCAGTTCGTGGATGAGGGATGGCTACACCTTC | CASSSWMRDGYTF
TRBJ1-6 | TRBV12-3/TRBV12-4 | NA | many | TGTGCCAGCTCCAGCGGGAATTCACCCCTCCACTTT | CASSSGNSPLHF
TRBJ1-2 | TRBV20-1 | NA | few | TGCAGTGCACTCCGCGGTGGCTATGGCTACACCTTC | CSALRGGYGYTF
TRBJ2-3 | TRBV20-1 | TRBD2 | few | TGCAGTGAACGGGGGGGTCGTGCAGATACGCAGTATTTT | CSERGGRADTQYF
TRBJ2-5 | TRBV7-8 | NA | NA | TGTGCCAGCAGCTTCTATAACAGGGACCAAGAGACCCAGTACTTC | CASSFYNRDQETQYF
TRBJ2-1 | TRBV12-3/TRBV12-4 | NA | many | TGTGCCAGCAGTTTATCTTGGAACAATGAGCAGTTCTTC | CASSLSWNNEQFF
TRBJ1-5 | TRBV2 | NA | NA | TGTGCCAGCAGCGTCGGGACATTAATTTATAGCAATCAGCCCCAGCATTTT | CASSVGTLIYSNQPQHF
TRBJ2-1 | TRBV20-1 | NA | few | TGCAGTGCAACCGAGGGACTCGCAAGCTCCTACAATGAGCAGTTCTTC | CSATEGLASSYNEQFF
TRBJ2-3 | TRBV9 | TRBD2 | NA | TGTGCCAGCAGCGCAGAGTTAGCGGGGGGTCAGTATTTT | CASSAELAGGQYF
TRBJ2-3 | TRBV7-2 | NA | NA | TGTGCCAGCAGCCCACTGGGGGCAGATACGCAGTATTTT | CASSPLGADTQYF
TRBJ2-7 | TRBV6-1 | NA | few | TGTGCCAGCAGTGAAGCGTTGGGACAATTCTACGAGCAGTACTTC | CASSEALGQFYEQYF
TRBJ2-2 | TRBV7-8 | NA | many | TGTGCCAGCAGGGGCGGGGCCGGGGAGCTGTTTTTT | CASRGGAGELFF
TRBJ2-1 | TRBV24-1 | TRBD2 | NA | TGTGCCACCAGTATAAGCGGGGGAAGCAATGAGCAGTTCTTC | CATSISGGSNEQFF
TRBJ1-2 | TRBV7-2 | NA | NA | TGTGCCAGCAGCTCCAGGGAGGACTATGGCTACACCTTC | CASSSREDYGYTF
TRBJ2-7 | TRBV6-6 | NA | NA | TGTGCCAGCAACCCAACATCGGGCGGGCAGTACTTC | CASNPTSGGQYF
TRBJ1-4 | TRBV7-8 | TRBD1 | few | TGTGCCAGCAGCTTAGTGGGGACAGGGATTAATGAAAAACTGTTTTTT | CASSLVGTGINEKLFF
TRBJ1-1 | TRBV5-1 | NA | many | TGCGCCAGCAGCTTGGAAGTGGGAATGAACACTGAAGCTTTCTTT | CASSLEVGMNTEAFF
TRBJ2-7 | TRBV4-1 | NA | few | TGCGCCAGCAGCCAAGAACCCTTCTACGAGCAGTACTTC | CASSQEPFYEQYF
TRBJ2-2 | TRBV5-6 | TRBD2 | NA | TGTGCCAGCAGCTCCGCTAGCGGGGCGAACACCGGGGAGCTGTTTTTT | CASSSASGANTGELFF
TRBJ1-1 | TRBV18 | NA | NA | TGTGCCAGCTCACCACCTGGGACCAGGGTTTCTGAAGCGTTCTTT | CASSPPGTRVSEAFF
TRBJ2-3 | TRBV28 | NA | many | TGTGCCAGCAGTTTATCCGGAGGACCCACAGATACGCAGTATTTT | CASSLSGGPTDTQYF
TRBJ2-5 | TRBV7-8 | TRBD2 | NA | TGTGCCAGCAGACGACCGGGGGGGCCTCAAGAGACCCAGTACTTC | CASRRPGGPQETQYF
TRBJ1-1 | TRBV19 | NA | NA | TGTGCCAGTAGTACTCAAGGGGGTAGTACTGAAGCTTTCTTT | CASSTQGGSTEAFF
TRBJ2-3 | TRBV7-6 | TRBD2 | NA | TGTGCCAGCAGCTCTTCTAGCGGGGGGTGGGCAGATACGCAGTATTTT | CASSSSSGGWADTQYF
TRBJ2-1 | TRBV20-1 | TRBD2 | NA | TGCAGTGCTGCCGAGGCTAGCGGGAGGGGAGAGCAGTTCTTC | CSAAEASGRGEQFF
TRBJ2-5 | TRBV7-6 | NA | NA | TGTGCCAGCAGCCCAAGCAATAGCATCGTAGAGACCCAGTACTTC | CASSPSNSIVETQYF
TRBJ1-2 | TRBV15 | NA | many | TGTGCCACCAGTCAAGGACACACTCAATTGGCCGGCTACACCTTC | CATSQGHTQLAGYTF
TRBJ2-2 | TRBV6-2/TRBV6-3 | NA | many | TGTGCCAGCAGTTACGAGGTCTTGACCGGGGAGCTGTTTTTT | CASSYEVLTGELFF
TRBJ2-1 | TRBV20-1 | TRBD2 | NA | TGCAGTGCTGCCCTCCCTCTAGCGGGGGGGCAACTTGAGCAGTTCTTC | CSAALPLAGGQLEQFF
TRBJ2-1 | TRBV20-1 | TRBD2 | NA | TGCAGTGCTAGTCCTACAGGACGACTAGCGGGAGTTGGCCATGAGCAGTTCTTC | CSASPTGRLAGVGHEQFF
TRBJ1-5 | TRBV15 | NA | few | TGTGCCACCAGCACCTTCGCGGGGGGTGCGGATCAGCCCCAGCATTTT | CATSTFAGGADQPQHF
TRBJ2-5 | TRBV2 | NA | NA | TGTGCCAGCAGTGAGATATGGCAGAGCCAAGAGACCCAGTACTTC | CASSEIWQSQETQYF
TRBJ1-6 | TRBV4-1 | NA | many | TGCGCCAGCAGCCAAGAAGAACGGATGCATTATTCACCCCTCCACTTT | CASSQEERMHYSPLHF
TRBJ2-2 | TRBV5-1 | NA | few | TGCGCCACGCACACCGGGGAGCTGTTTTTT | CATHTGELFF
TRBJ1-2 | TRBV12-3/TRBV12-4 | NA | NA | TGTGCCAGCAGTCCCACCGGACCTACGTTTGGATACACCTTC | CASSPTGPTFGYTF
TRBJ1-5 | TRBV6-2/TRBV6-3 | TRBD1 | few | TGTGCCAGCAGTTACCCGACAGGGGTCGAGTATTATCAGCCCCAGCATTTT | CASSYPTGVEYYQPQHF
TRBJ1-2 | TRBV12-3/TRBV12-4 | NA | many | TGTGCCAGCAGTTTAGCGCGGGGGCAGGGCTACACCTTC | CASSLARGQGYTF
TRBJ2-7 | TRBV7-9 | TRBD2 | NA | TGTGCCAGCAGCTTAGCTCCGACTAGCGGGAGTCAAGAGCAGTACTTC | CASSLAPTSGSQEQYF
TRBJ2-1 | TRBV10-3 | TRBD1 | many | TGTGCCATCAGTGGGGAGGGAAACAGGGGGCTAAGTAATGAGCAGTTCTTC | CAISGEGNRGLSNEQFF
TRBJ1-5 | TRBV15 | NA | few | TGTGCCACCAGCAGAGACTTAAGGGGGAGACAGCCCCAGCATTTT | CATSRDLRGRQPQHF
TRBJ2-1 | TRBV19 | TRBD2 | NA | TGTGCCAGTTGGACTAGCGATGTCCATGAGCAGTTCTTC | CASWTSDVHEQFF
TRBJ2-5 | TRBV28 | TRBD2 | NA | TGTGCCAGCAGTCTCAGGACTAGCGGGGGGGCAAAAGAGACCCAGTACTTC | CASSLRTSGGAKETQYF
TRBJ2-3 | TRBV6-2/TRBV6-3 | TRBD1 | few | TGTGCCAGCAGTTACCCTTCCCTCTCAGGGGGCGAAAGGTATTTT | CASSYPSLSGGERYF
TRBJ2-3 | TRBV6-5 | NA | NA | TGTGCCAGCAGTTACGTCGCGAACACAGATACGCAGTATTTT | CASSYVANTDTQYF
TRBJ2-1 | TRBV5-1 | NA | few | TGCGCCAGCAGCTTGGTTCCTTCGGGACACGACTACAATGAGCAGTTCTTC | CASSLVPSGHDYNEQFF
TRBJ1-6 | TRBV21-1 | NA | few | TGTGCCAGCAGCAAAGTGATTGACGGGGCCGGGTGGGGTAATTCACCCCTCCACTTT | CASSKVIDGAGWGNSPLHF
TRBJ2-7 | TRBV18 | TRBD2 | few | TGTGCCAGCTCACCTTCGGCTAGCGGTAACGAGCAGTACTTC | CASSPSASGNEQYF